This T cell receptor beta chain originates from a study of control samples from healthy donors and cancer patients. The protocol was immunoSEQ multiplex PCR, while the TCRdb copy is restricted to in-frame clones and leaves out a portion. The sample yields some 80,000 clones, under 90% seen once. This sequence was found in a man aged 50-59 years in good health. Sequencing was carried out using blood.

The chain's CDR3 is CSVAGTPTSTDTQYF. CDR3 nucleotide sequence: TGCAGCGTAGCAGGGACGCCCACTAGCACAGATACGCAGTATTTT. This sequence joins TRBV29-1 and TRBJ2-3, with D tentatively TRBD1 or TRBD2 (5 bases each). The V gene's germline CDR1 is SQVTM and CDR2 ANQGSEA. CDR3 size: 15 residues. V gave up 6 bases and J gave up 0 bases, with 16 bases separating them.